These T cell receptor beta chains were read from a single sample in a study of blood T cell repertoires in COVID-19. Here immunoSEQ multiplex PCR was the method, and the copy in TCRdb shows in-frame clones only, minus some. The sample comprises fewer than 250,000 clones, 86% of which are singletons, and roughly 1.9% rests with the top ten. Sequenced sample: PBMCs or T cells enriched from blood (not recorded which). Source of these receptors: a woman aged 50 to 65 who had recovered from COVID-19. The CDR3 runs from the conserved cysteine through the conserved F or W. Each record gives: clone size, V gene, CDR3 length, J gene, D gene, CDR3 DNA, CDR3 protein. The D gene is left open where the match is weak. The listing skips clone size in some rows; elsewhere it reads once, few, many or a size class.

NA,TRBV6-5,15,TRBJ2-3,TRBD1,TGTGCCAGCAGTAGACAGGGTGGGGGCACAGATACGCAGTATTTT,CASSRQGGGTDTQYF
NA,TRBV19,13,TRBJ1-4,NA,TGTGCCAGTAGTATAGGGTCGCGAGAAAAACTGTTTTTT,CASSIGSREKLFF
NA,TRBV9,17,TRBJ2-2,TRBD2,TGTGCCAGCAGCGTAGAGGACACTAGCGGGAACACCGGGGAGCTGTTTTTT,CASSVEDTSGNTGELFF
NA,TRBV19,13,TRBJ2-7,NA,TGTGCCAGTAGTCCATCACCGGGCTACGAGCAGTACTTC,CASSPSPGYEQYF
once,TRBV9,18,TRBJ2-5,TRBD2,TGTGCCAGCAGCGGAGGGCTAGCGGGGAAAACGGGAGGGGAGACCCAGTACTTC,CASSGGLAGKTGGETQYF
NA,TRBV21-1,16,TRBJ2-1,NA,TGTGCCAGCAGCAACCCTCGGACAGGGGGCAAGAATGAGCAGTTCTTC,CASSNPRTGGKNEQFF
NA,TRBV19,15,TRBJ2-7,TRBD1,TGTGCCAGTTCCGAACAGGGGGCGGTTTCCTACGAGCAGTACTTC,CASSEQGAVSYEQYF
NA,TRBV7-2,16,TRBJ1-2,TRBD1,TGTGCCAGCAGCCCCCAACGACAGGGACGGGCCTTTGGCAGCACCTTC,CASSPQRQGRAFGSTF
NA,TRBV7-2,15,TRBJ2-1,NA,TGTGCCAGCAGCTTAGAGGCCCAGGGGTACAATGAGCAGTTCTTC,CASSLEAQGYNEQFF
NA,TRBV28,12,TRBJ2-5,TRBD2,TGTGCCAGCAGTGGGGGGGTGCTGCCCCAGTACTTC,CASSGGVLPQYF
NA,TRBV18,13,TRBJ1-4,TRBD1,TGTGCCAGTCTCCGGGACAGGGAAGAAAAACTGTTTTTT,CASLRDREEKLFF
NA,TRBV15,15,TRBJ2-5,NA,TGTGCCACCAGGGAATACGGGACACCGCAAGAGACCCAGTACTTC,CATREYGTPQETQYF
NA,TRBV13,16,TRBJ2-1,TRBD2,TGTGCCAGCAGCACTAAGCGGGAGTGGGGAAACAATGAGCAGTTCTTC,CASSTKREWGNNEQFF
NA,TRBV3-1/TRBV3-2,17,TRBJ2-1,TRBD2,TGTGCCAGCAGCCCCGGCGGTAGCGGGAGGACAATGAATGAGCAGTTCTTC,CASSPGGSGRTMNEQFF
NA,TRBV7-3,11,TRBJ2-3,NA,TGTGCCAGCAGCCTACAGGGTACGCAGTATTTT,CASSLQGTQYF
NA,TRBV7-2,15,TRBJ2-7,TRBD1,TGTGCCAGCAGCCGGTCCGGGACAGGGGTCTACGAGCAGTACTTC,CASSRSGTGVYEQYF